This T cell receptor (beta chain) appears in the sequencing data of a study of metastatic and nonmetastatic thyroid tumors. In the study overall: The study looked at repertoires side by side in blood and in tumor or nodule tissue from malignant and benign thyroid patients.

MiXCR reprocessed the PCR reads for TCRdb. The data contain several thousand clones, under 30% of them singletons. Nobody among the patients had been given any treatment before thyroid surgery. With V trimmed by 4 bases and J by 4 bases, 9 bases remained unmatched. The V gene's germline CDR1 is MDHEN and CDR2 SYDVKM. The CDR3 length is 16 residues. The specimen sequenced was tumor tissue. The TCR originated in a male donor with papillary thyroid cancer or a benign thyroid nodule (not recorded which). Some clones in this sample may be carry-over from other donors' samples. The chain is built from TRBV28 and TRBJ2-3; 9 bases are a match to TRBD2. DNA for the CDR3: TGTGCCAGCAGTTCGATTAGCGGGAGTGGGGCAGATACGCAGTATTTT. This encodes CASSSISGSGADTQYF.